These 8 T cell receptor beta chains originate from one sample sequenced in a study of Graves' ophthalmopathy and Graves' hyperthyroidism. From RNA, the CDR3 regions of TCR beta chains were amplified and sequenced. HTBI primers were used in a first-round RT-PCR, which preceded a second-round multiplex PCR. TCRdb re-derived calls from the multiplex PCR reads in MiXCR, one entry per CDR3 protein. The sample yields 740,000 or so distinct CDR3 sequences, 35% to 50% seen once. The sequenced material came from peripheral blood. These receptor sequences come from an adult man with Graves' ophthalmopathy.

This clonotype has only a few counts. J is TRBJ2-5 and V is TRBV20-1, with 13 bases aligning to TRBD2. The V gene's germline CDR1 is DFQATT and CDR2 SNEGSKA (reference sequence). CDR3 length: 18 residues. V shed 5 bases and J 2 bases; nucleotides not matched to a gene: 14. The CDR3 here is CSAGGAGLAGVLQETQYF. For the CDR3, the DNA is TGCAGTGCTGGAGGTGCAGGACTAGCGGGGGTCCTTCAAGAGACCCAGTACTTC.

This clonotype was recorded at least ten times. The J gene is TRBJ2-5, the V gene TRBV24-1; a weak D match, TRBD2 (6 bases). Per the germline V gene, CDR1 is KGHDR and CDR2 is SFDVKD. The CDR3 covers 16 residues. Deletions cut 0 bases from V and 5 bases from J, with 15 bases between. This CDR3 is CATSDLQGEERETQYF. The CDR3 DNA reads as TGTGCCACCAGTGATTTGCAAGGGGAGGAACGGGAGACCCAGTACTTC.

V is TRBV12-3 or TRBV12-4 and J is TRBJ1-5, with D perhaps TRBD1 (5 bases). Trimming removed 5 bases from V and 6 bases from J, with 17 bases in between. The CDR3 has 15 residues. DNA for the CDR3: TGTGCCAGCAGTCCAACGGGGGGGGTTGTTCAGCCCCAGCATTTT. This encodes CASSPTGGVVQPQHF.

CDR3: CASSAETGGGYEQYF. For the CDR3, the DNA is TGTGCCAGCAGTGCCGAAACAGGGGGCGGTTACGAGCAGTACTTC. The rearrangement uses TRBV6-1 and TRBJ2-7, with 9 bases fitting TRBD1. Trimming at V came to 4 bases and at J to 4 bases, leaving 8 bases not matched to a gene. Germline V lookup: CDR1 MNHNS, CDR2 SASEGT. The CDR3 is made up of 15 amino acids.

The genes are TRBV20-1 and TRBJ1-5, with D possibly matching TRBD1 (5 bases). The germline gives CDR1 DFQATT, CDR2 SNEGSKA (reference sequence). V lost 3 bases and J 6 bases, leaving 6 bases between the germline ends. This CDR3 contains 11 residues. The CDR3 loop reads CSASGGQPQHF. The CDR3 bases are TGCAGTGCTAGTGGGGGTCAGCCCCAGCATTTT.

The chain links TRBV25-1 to TRBJ2-7; the match to TRBD1 covers 7 bases. This CDR3 region has 15 residues. The germline V gene has CDR1 MGHDK and CDR2 SYGVNS. Trimming at V came to 6 bases and at J to 1 base, leaving 9 bases not matched to a gene. DNA of the CDR3: TGTGCCAGCAGCCAAAGACAGGGAGAATCCTACGAGCAGTACTTC. Protein: CASSQRQGESYEQYF.

This clonotype was observed a few times. The rearrangement links TRBV14 to TRBJ2-7, with 7 bases matching TRBD1. The germline V gene encodes CDR1 SGHDN and CDR2 FVKESK. The junction had 5 bases not matched to a gene; V was cut back by 3 bases and J by 0 bases. The CDR3 sequence is 15 residues long. For the CDR3, the DNA is TGTGCCAGCAGCCACAGGGACAGATTCTCCTACGAGCAGTACTTC. Its translation is CASSHRDRFSYEQYF.

The J gene is TRBJ2-7, the V gene TRBV7-9; 8 nucleotides line up with TRBD1. CDR1 is SEHNR, CDR2 FQNEAQ, per germline (reference sequence). The V segment lost 10 bases and the J segment 1 base; nucleotides outside the gene matches: 9. The CDR3 totals 14 residues. The CDR3 here is CATEDRVSSYEQYF. CDR3 in DNA: TGTGCCACAGAGGACAGGGTATCGTCCTACGAGCAGTACTTC. Using reference TRBV7-9 and TRBJ2-7 for the parts outside the CDR3, the full variable domain is DTGVSQNPRHKITKRGQNVTFRCDPISEHNRLYWYRQTLGQGPEFLTYFQNEAQLEKSRLLSDRFSAERPKGSFSTLEIQRTEQGDSAMYLCATEDRVSSYEQYFGPGTRLTVT.